The rows below give T cell receptor beta chains drawn from one sample of a study of cytomegalovirus exposure and HLA in healthy donors. Profiled with immunoSEQ multiplex PCR; TCRdb holds only in-frame clones, not every one. The sample lists over 150,000 clones, around 68% occurring once. The sample comprised PBMCs. The origin of the receptors is a woman aged 40 to 50 in good health and CMV-seropositive. The CDR3 runs from the conserved cysteine through the conserved F or W. Fields, in order: clone size, J gene, V gene, D gene, CDR3 protein, CDR3 DNA. A D gene is named only where the DNA matches it firmly. Clone size is given for some rows only: seen once, a few or many times, or a class if the clone is expanded.

-	TRBJ2-1	TRBV5-1	TRBD1	CASSLPQGAPNEQFF	TGCGCCAGCAGCTTGCCGCAGGGGGCTCCCAATGAGCAGTTCTTC
few	TRBJ1-5	TRBV6-6	TRBD1	CASSYGTGGQPQHF	TGTGCCAGCAGTTACGGGACAGGGGGTCAGCCCCAGCATTTT
few	TRBJ1-1	TRBV9	TRBD1	CASSVTGQGTEAFF	TGTGCCAGCAGCGTGACAGGGCAAGGAACTGAAGCTTTCTTT
few	TRBJ2-2	TRBV7-7	-	CASAAYVGANTGELFF	TGTGCTAGCGCAGCTTACGTAGGGGCTAACACCGGGGAGCTGTTTTTT
-	TRBJ2-2	TRBV6-5	-	CASSYSADLLTGELFF	TGTGCCAGCAGTTACTCGGCTGATCTGTTAACCGGGGAGCTGTTTTTT
-	TRBJ2-5	TRBV28	TRBD2	CATRTSGSDGTQYF	TGTGCCACCCGGACTAGCGGGAGCGACGGGACCCAGTACTTC
-	TRBJ2-7	TRBV7-2	TRBD2	CASKPGLANYEQYF	TGTGCCAGCAAGCCGGGACTAGCGAACTACGAGCAGTACTTC
-	TRBJ2-3	TRBV2	TRBD2	CASRRGLSGGGDTQYF	TGTGCCAGCAGGAGGGGGCTCAGCGGGGGGGGAGATACGCAGTATTTT
-	TRBJ1-4	TRBV19	TRBD1	CASSGDREEKLFF	TGTGCCAGTAGTGGGGACAGGGAGGAAAAACTGTTTTTT
-	TRBJ2-1	TRBV4-3	TRBD2	CASSQVYSRRTSGANNEQFF	TGCGCCAGCAGCCAAGTTTACAGCAGAAGGACTAGCGGGGCGAACAATGAGCAGTTCTTC
-	TRBJ1-5	TRBV28	-	CASSLWGNQPQNF	TGTGCCAGCAGTTTATGGGGCAATCAGCCCCAGAATTTT
-	TRBJ1-5	TRBV19	TRBD1	CASSIRGQGSSYSNQPQHF	TGTGCCAGTAGTATACGGGGACAGGGGAGCTCATATAGCAATCAGCCCCAGCATTTT
-	TRBJ1-2	TRBV2	-	CATSQETGLFGYGYTF	TGTGCCACCTCGCAGGAGACAGGCCTTTTCGGCTATGGCTACACCTTC
few	TRBJ2-2	TRBV5-1	TRBD1	CASSSSGQGAGELFF	TGCGCCAGCAGCTCTTCCGGACAGGGAGCCGGGGAGCTGTTTTTT
-	TRBJ1-5	TRBV28	TRBD1	CASSLTGEVGQPQHF	TGTGCCAGCAGTTTGACAGGGGAGGTGGGACAGCCCCAGCATTTT
-	TRBJ1-6	TRBV9	TRBD1	CASSVVDRGASPLHF	TGTGCCAGCAGCGTAGTAGACAGGGGGGCTTCACCCCTCCACTTT
-	TRBJ2-1	TRBV4-2	TRBD2	CASSQSGTSLYEQFF	TGTGCCAGCAGCCAAAGCGGGACTAGCCTTTATGAGCAGTTCTTC
-	TRBJ2-7	TRBV25-1	-	CASSPQTGAYEQYF	TGTGCCAGCAGCCCGCAAACCGGGGCCTACGAGCAGTACTTC
-	TRBJ1-6	TRBV4-1	-	CASSQEFAGNNSPLHF	TGCGCCAGCAGCCAAGAATTTGCAGGGAATAATTCACCCCTCCACTTT
-	TRBJ2-3	TRBV4-3	-	CASSQDVASVPDTQYF	TGCGCCAGCAGCCAAGATGTGGCTAGCGTTCCAGATACGCAGTATTTT
-	TRBJ2-7	TRBV4-1	TRBD2	CASSQDGAGGSYEQYF	TGCGCCAGCAGCCAAGATGGCGCGGGAGGCTCCTACGAGCAGTACTTC
-	TRBJ1-2	TRBV9	-	CASSVVGQGASGYTF	TGTGCCAGCAGCGTAGTGGGGCAGGGCGCGAGCGGCTACACCTTC
once	TRBJ1-4	TRBV19	TRBD1	CAGSTGQGPATNEKLFF	TGTGCCGGTAGTACAGGACAGGGGCCAGCAACTAATGAAAAACTGTTTTTT
few	TRBJ2-7	TRBV9	TRBD2	CASSGSGGTYEQYF	TGTGCCAGCAGCGGTAGCGGGGGGACTTACGAGCAGTACTTC
-	TRBJ1-4	TRBV4-3	-	CASSNREEKLFF	TGCGCCAGCAGCAATAGGGAGGAAAAACTGTTTTTT
-	TRBJ2-2	TRBV7-6	-	CASSLAQGPGPMRGELFF	TGTGCCAGCAGCTTAGCGCAGGGGCCAGGGCCCATGCGGGGGGAGCTGTTTTTT
few	TRBJ2-7	TRBV19	TRBD2	CASSPGLAGYEQYF	TGTGCCAGTAGTCCAGGACTAGCGGGGTACGAGCAGTACTTC
-	TRBJ2-7	TRBV5-6	TRBD1	CASSFVGQGSYEQYF	TGTGCCAGCAGCTTTGTGGGACAGGGGTCCTACGAGCAGTACTTC
-	TRBJ2-2	TRBV5-1	TRBD2	CASSSAGGDTGELFF	TGCGCCAGCAGCTCCGCGGGGGGGGACACCGGGGAGCTGTTTTTT
-	TRBJ2-1	TRBV28	TRBD1	CASTQGTGGSNEQFF	TGTGCCAGCACCCAAGGGACAGGTGGGAGCAATGAGCAGTTCTTC
few	TRBJ1-1	TRBV4-3	TRBD1	CASSRVTGETEAFF	TGCGCCAGCAGCCGAGTGACAGGGGAGACTGAAGCTTTCTTT